The present T cell receptor (beta chain) was sequenced within a study of blood T cell repertoires in COVID-19. In germline, CDR1 is ENHRY, CDR2 SYGVKD. This CDR3 spans 14 amino acids. V lost 2 bases, J lost 8 bases, and 15 bases lay in between. This clone was detected only a few times. Data came from immunoSEQ multiplex PCR; TCRdb stores just in-frame clones and leaves some out. The sample records approximately 280,000 clones, about four fifths being singletons. The clonotype was recovered from a man in his forties who had been exposed to COVID-19. The genes are TRBV10-3 and TRBJ1-2; maybe TRBD1 (5 bases). The specimen sequenced was PBMCs or T cells enriched from blood (not recorded which). The CDR3 is CAISEAPRVHGYTF. The CDR3 DNA is TGTGCCATCAGTGAGGCGCCCAGGGTCCACGGCTACACCTTC.